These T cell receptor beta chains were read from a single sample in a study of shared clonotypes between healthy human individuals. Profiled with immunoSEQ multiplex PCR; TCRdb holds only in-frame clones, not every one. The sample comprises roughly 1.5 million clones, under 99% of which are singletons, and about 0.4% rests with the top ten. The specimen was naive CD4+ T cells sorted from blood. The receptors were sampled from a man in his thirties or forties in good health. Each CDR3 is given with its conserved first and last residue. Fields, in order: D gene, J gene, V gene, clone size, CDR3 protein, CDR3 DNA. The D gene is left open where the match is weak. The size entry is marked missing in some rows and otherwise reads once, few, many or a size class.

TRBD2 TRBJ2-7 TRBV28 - CASSGLAGRVSYEQYF TGTGCCAGCAGTGGACTAGCGGGGCGTGTATCCTACGAGCAGTACTTC
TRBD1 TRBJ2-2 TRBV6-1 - CASSGRGTVGELFF TGTGCCAGCAGTGGAAGAGGGACAGTCGGGGAGCTGTTTTTT
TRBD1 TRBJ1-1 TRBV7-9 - CASSPGTGITEAFF TGTGCCAGCAGCCCAGGGACAGGGATTACTGAAGCTTTCTTT
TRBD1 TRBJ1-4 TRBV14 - CASSQRQGDNEKLFF TGTGCCAGCAGCCAACGACAGGGGGATAATGAAAAACTGTTTTTT
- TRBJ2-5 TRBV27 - CASSSGTWYEYEETQYF TGTGCCAGCAGTTCGGGGACCTGGTACGAGTATGAAGAGACCCAGTACTTC
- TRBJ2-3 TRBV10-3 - CAISNLAGAGTDTQYF TGTGCCATCTCCAACTTGGCGGGCGCAGGCACAGATACGCAGTATTTT
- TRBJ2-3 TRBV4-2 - CASSATVSTDTQYF TGTGCCAGCAGCGCGACGGTCAGCACAGATACGCAGTATTTT
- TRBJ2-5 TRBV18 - CASSSLTGIQETQYF TGTGCCAGCTCATCCCTAACGGGGATCCAAGAGACCCAGTACTTC
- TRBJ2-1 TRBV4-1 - CASSPKVGSSYNEQFF TGCGCCAGCAGCCCAAAGGTCGGGAGCTCCTACAATGAGCAGTTCTTC
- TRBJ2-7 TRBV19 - CASSIEGTTLYEQYF TGTGCCAGTAGTATCGAAGGGACCACCCTATACGAGCAGTACTTC
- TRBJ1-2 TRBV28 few CASSLGDYGYTF TGTGCCAGCAGTTTAGGGGACTATGGCTACACCTTC
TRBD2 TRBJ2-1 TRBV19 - CASSPPTSVLSYNEQFF TGTGCCAGTAGTCCCCCGACTAGCGTTTTGTCCTACAATGAGCAGTTCTTC
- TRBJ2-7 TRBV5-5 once CASSLTLQGYEQYF TGTGCCAGCAGCCTAACCCTACAGGGCTACGAGCAGTACTTC
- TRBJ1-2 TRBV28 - CATSGAVYGYTF TGTGCCACATCAGGGGCGGTCTATGGCTACACCTTC
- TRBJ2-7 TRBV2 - CASTQEGGSYEQYF TGTGCCAGCACCCAGGAGGGGGGATCCTACGAGCAGTACTTC
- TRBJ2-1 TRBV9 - CASSGNLGTDPNEQFF TGTGCCAGCAGCGGAAATCTCGGGACGGATCCAAACGAGCAGTTCTTC
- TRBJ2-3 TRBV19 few CASSMGVTDTQYF TGTGCCAGTAGTATGGGGGTCACAGATACGCAGTATTTT
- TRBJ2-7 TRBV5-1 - CASSPPTPYEQYF TGCGCCAGCAGCCCCCCTACACCGTACGAGCAGTACTTC
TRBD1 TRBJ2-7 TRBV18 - CASSQQGAVDEQYF TGTGCCAGCTCCCAACAGGGGGCCGTTGACGAGCAGTACTTC
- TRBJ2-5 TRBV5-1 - CASSGTQETQYF TGCGCCAGCAGCGGCACCCAAGAGACCCAGTACTTC
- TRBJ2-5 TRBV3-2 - CASSETQYF TGTGCCAGCAGCGAGACCCAGTACTTC
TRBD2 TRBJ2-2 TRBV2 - CASTKTSGRNGELFF TGTGCCAGCACTAAGACTAGCGGGAGAAACGGGGAGCTGTTTTTT
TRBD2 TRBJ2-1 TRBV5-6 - CASTNLGLAGVNEQFF TGTGCCAGCACGAACTTGGGACTAGCGGGAGTGAATGAGCAGTTCTTC
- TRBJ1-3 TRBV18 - CASSPLQGLSGNTIYF TGTGCCAGCTCACCCCTACAGGGACTCTCTGGAAACACCATATATTTT
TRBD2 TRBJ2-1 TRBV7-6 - CASSHGLAGAREQFF TGTGCCAGCAGCCATGGACTAGCGGGAGCTCGTGAGCAGTTCTTC
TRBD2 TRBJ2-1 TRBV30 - CAWSGLAGGSRGSYNEQFF TGTGCCTGGAGTGGACTAGCGGGAGGGAGTCGTGGGTCCTACAATGAGCAGTTCTTC
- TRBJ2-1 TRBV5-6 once CASSFLGEQFF TGTGCCAGCAGCTTTTTGGGGGAGCAGTTCTTC
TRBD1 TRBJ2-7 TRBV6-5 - CASRRQGSDEQYF TGTGCCAGTCGCCGACAGGGGAGCGACGAGCAGTACTTC
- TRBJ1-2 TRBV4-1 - CASSQDRGNYGYTF TGCGCCAGCAGCCAAGATAGGGGAAACTATGGCTACACCTTC
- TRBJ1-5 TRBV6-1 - CATNAVVLGQPQHF TGTGCCACCAACGCGGTTGTCTTAGGTCAGCCCCAGCATTTT
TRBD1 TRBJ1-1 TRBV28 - CASSLSVRGTEAFF TGTGCCAGCAGTTTATCTGTCAGGGGGACTGAAGCTTTCTTT
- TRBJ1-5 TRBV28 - CASSLWVGSSNQPQHF TGTGCCAGCAGTTTGTGGGTGGGGTCTAGCAATCAGCCCCAGCATTTT
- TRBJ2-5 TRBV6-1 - CASSPPRGERTQYF TGTGCCAGCAGCCCCCCCAGGGGAGAGAGGACCCAGTACTTC
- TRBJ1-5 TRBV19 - CASSIYRDWSNQPQHF TGTGCCAGTAGTATCTACAGGGATTGGAGCAATCAGCCCCAGCATTTT
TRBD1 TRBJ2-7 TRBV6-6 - CASSLYRGLYEQYF TGTGCCAGCAGTTTGTACAGGGGTCTCTACGAGCAGTACTTC